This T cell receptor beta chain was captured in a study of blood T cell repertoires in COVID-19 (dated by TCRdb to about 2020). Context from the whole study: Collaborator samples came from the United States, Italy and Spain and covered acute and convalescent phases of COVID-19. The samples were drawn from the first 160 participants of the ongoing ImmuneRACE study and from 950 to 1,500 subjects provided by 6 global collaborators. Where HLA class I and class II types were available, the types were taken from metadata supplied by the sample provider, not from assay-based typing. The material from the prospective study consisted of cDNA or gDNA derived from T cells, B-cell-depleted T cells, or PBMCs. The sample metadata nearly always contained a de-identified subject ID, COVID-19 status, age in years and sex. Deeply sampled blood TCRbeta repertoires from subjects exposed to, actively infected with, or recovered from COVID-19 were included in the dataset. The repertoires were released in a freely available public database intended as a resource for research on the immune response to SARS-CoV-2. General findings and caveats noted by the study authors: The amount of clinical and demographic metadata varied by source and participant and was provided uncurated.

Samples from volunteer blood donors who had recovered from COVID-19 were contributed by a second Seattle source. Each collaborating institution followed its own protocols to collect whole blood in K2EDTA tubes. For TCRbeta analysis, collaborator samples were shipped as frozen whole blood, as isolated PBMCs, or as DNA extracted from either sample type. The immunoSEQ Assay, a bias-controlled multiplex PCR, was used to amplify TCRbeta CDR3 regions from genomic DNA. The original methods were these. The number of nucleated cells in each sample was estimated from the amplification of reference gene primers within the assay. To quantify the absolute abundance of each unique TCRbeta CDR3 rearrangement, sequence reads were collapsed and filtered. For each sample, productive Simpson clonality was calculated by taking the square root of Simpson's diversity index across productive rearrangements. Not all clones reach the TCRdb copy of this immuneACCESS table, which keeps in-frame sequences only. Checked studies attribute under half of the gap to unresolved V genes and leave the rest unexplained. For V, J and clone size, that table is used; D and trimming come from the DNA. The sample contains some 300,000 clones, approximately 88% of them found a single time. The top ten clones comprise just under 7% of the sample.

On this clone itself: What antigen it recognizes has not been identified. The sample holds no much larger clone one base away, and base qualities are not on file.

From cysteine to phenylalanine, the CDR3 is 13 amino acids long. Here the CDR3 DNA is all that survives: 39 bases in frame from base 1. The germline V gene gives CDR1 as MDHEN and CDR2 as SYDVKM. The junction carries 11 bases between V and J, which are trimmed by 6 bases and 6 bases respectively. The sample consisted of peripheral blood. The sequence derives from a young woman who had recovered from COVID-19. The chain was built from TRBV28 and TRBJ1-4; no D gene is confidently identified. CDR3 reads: CASSRSEDEKLFF. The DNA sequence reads TGTGCCAGCAGCCGTTCGGAGGATGAAAAACTGTTTTTT.